The source of this T cell receptor (beta chain) is a study of blood T cell repertoires in COVID-19. In the study overall: The samples span acute and convalescent COVID-19 from the United States, Italy and Spain.

As processed by the authors: Estimates of nucleated cell counts were drawn from the amplification of reference gene primers. Only in-frame clones appear in the TCRdb table, and some are missing; sequencing was by immunoSEQ multiplex PCR. That table furnishes V, J and clone size, whereas the DNA furnished D and trimming. Seen here are about 100,000 clones, 91% observed once, and the top ten hold around 16%. CDR1 and CDR2 (germline): SGHAT, FQNNGV. This CDR3 comprises 11 residues. V was shortened by 7 bases and J by 5 bases, with 9 bases between the two germline ends. The sample holds one count of this clone.

This TCR came from a man between 50 and 59 years old with acute or convalescent COVID-19. The chain uses TRBV11-2 and TRBJ2-7, with D uncertain. Sequenced input: peripheral blood. In DNA, the CDR3 is TGTGCCAGCACCCCTTCCGACGAGCAGTACTTC. Protein: CASTPSDEQYF.